This entry lists 15 T cell receptor beta chains sequenced from one sample in a study of CD8 T cells in ankylosing spondylitis. Their antigens remain unidentified. Notes on the study in general: Ankylosing spondylitis blood appeared to carry a characteristic TCR beta motif of several highly homologous variants.

TCRdb re-called the 5' RACE reads through MiXCR, storing one row per CDR3 protein. This table has about 130,000 distinct CDR3 sequences, under 20% appearing once. Sequencing used blood, either unsorted or a sorted T cell fraction (not recorded which). These receptors originate from a male donor with ankylosing spondylitis.

The chain has TRBV27 and TRBJ2-1; a weak D match, TRBD1 (5 bases). Trimming removed 2 bases from V and 2 bases from J, with 7 bases in between. The germline CDR1 and CDR2 sequences are MNHEY and SMNVEV (reference sequence). CDR3 size: 14 residues. The CDR3 region has the DNA TGTGCCAGCAGTTTAGCGGACACCTACAATGAGCAGTTCTTC. It codes for CASSLADTYNEQFF.

This clonotype was seen more than once but under ten times. This chain links TRBV10-3 with TRBJ1-1; possible D gene TRBD1, 5 bases. CDR3 length: 13 residues. V dropped 7 bases and J dropped 2 bases, with 11 bases sitting between them. Germline V lookup: CDR1 ENHRY, CDR2 SYGVKD. The CDR3 nucleotides are TGTGCCATCAAACAAGACAGAAACACTGAAGCTTTCTTT. Its protein is CAIKQDRNTEAFF.

This clonotype was seen more than once but under ten times. The rearrangement links TRBV12-3 or TRBV12-4 to TRBJ2-1, with 14 bases lining up with TRBD2. Trimming at V came to 11 bases and at J to 8 bases, leaving 11 bases not matched to a gene. The CDR3 consists of 15 residues. This chain's CDR3 is CALHRPGLAGDEQFF. The CDR3 region has the DNA TGTGCCCTACACCGACCGGGACTAGCGGGAGATGAGCAGTTCTTC.

This clonotype was picked up a small number of times. CDR3 region: CASQGVAVSTDTQYF. The CDR3 DNA reads as TGTGCCAGCCAGGGGGTGGCGGTTAGCACAGATACGCAGTATTTT. The chain joins TRBV2 to TRBJ2-3; 7 bases are a match to TRBD1. Germline V lookup: CDR1 SNHLY, CDR2 FYNNEI. J was trimmed by 0 bases and V by 8 bases; bases with no gene match: 8. The CDR3 consists of 15 residues. Supplemented by reference TRBV2 and TRBJ2-3, the full variable domain reads EPEVTQTPSHQVTQMGQEVILRCVPISNHLYFYWYRQILGQKVEFLVSFYNNEISEKSEIFDDQFSVERPDGSNFTLKIRSTKLEDSAMYFCASQGVAVSTDTQYFGPGTRLTVL.

The chain couples TRBV12-3 or TRBV12-4 to TRBJ2-7, with 13 nucleotides matching TRBD2. Losses at the gene ends were 5 bases for V and 6 bases for J; bases not matched to a gene: 7. The CDR3 has 15 residues. CDR3 sequence reads: CASSPRGLAGTEQYF. CDR3 DNA sequence: TGTGCCAGCAGTCCCCGGGGACTAGCGGGGACCGAGCAGTACTTC.

The chain carries TRBV24-1 and TRBJ1-5, with no clear D. The germline V gene encodes CDR1 KGHDR and CDR2 SFDVKD. V was trimmed by 6 bases and J by 4 bases, leaving 15 bases between them. There are 15 residues in the CDR3. The CDR3 spells CATSFQSDSNQPQHF. CDR3 coding DNA: TGTGCCACCAGTTTTCAAAGTGATAGTAATCAGCCCCAGCATTTT.

This clonotype was counted between two and nine times. This rearrangement joins TRBV5-1 to TRBJ2-7; D remains ambiguous. The CDR3 is made up of 13 amino acids. V lost 4 bases and J lost 0, with 8 bases in between. The germline V gene has CDR1 SGHRS and CDR2 YFSETQ. CDR3 region: CASSRASSYEQYF. In DNA, the CDR3 is TGCGCCAGCAGCCGGGCGTCCTCCTACGAGCAGTACTTC. Together with reference TRBV5-1 and TRBJ2-7, the CDR3 gives the full variable domain: KAGVTQTPRYLIKTRGQQVTLSCSPISGHRSVSWYQQTPGQGLQFLFEYFSETQRNKGNFPGRFSGRQFSNSRSEMNVSTLELGDSALYLCASSRASSYEQYFGPGTRLTVT.

Ten or more counts support this clonotype. This sequence joins TRBV11-2 and TRBJ2-7, with 7 bases matching TRBD1. Trimming removed 5 bases from V and 5 bases from J; junction bases left unmatched: 9. The length of the CDR3 is 14 residues. Germline CDR1 is SGHAT and CDR2 is FQNNGV. CDR3 sequence: CASSTRQGPHEQYF. CDR3 DNA sequence: TGTGCCAGCAGCACGCGACAGGGCCCTCACGAGCAGTACTTC.

This clonotype was seen more than once but under ten times. This chain uses TRBV4-2 with TRBJ2-7, with 9 bases identical to TRBD1. Germline V lookup: CDR1 LGHNA, CDR2 YNFKEQ. The V segment lost 4 bases and the J segment 2 bases; nucleotides outside the gene matches: 6. This CDR3 has 15 residues. CDR3 DNA: TGTGCCAGCAGCCCCGGGACAGGGTCAACCTACGAGCAGTACTTC. Protein product: CASSPGTGSTYEQYF.

By sample fraction, this clonotype is medium-sized. The CDR3 spells CASSFSSLNTGELFF. CDR3 coding DNA: TGTGCCAGCAGTTTTTCCTCCTTAAACACCGGGGAGCTGTTTTTT. This rearrangement joins TRBV28 to TRBJ2-2; D unclear. CDR1 and CDR2 (germline): MDHEN, SYDVKM. Trimming removed 3 bases at V and 2 bases at J, with 10 bases between. CDR3 length equals 15 residues.

The chain uses TRBV7-9 and TRBJ1-6; D is undetermined. The CDR3 runs to 12 residues. Between the trimmed V and J ends, which lost 7 bases and 5 bases, there was a span of 6 bases. Germline V gene lookup returns CDR1 SEHNR and CDR2 FQNEAQ (reference sequence). The CDR3 nucleotides are TGTGCCAGCACCAACGATAATTCACCCCTCCACTTT. Its translation: CASTNDNSPLHF.

This chain joins TRBV5-8 and TRBJ2-7, with TRBD2 matching 11 bases. The CDR3 totals 13 residues. Germline V gene sequence: CDR1 SGHTS, CDR2 YDEGEE. J gave up 3 bases and V 5 bases, and 1 base lay outside the gene matches. CDR3 bases: TGTGCCAGCAGGCTAGCGGGAGGCTACGAGCAGTACTTC. As protein: CASRLAGGYEQYF.

This chain's CDR3 is CATSPSGGSGYNEQFF. CDR3 in DNA: TGTGCCACCAGTCCCTCAGGTGGTAGCGGATACAATGAGCAGTTCTTC. J is TRBJ2-1 and V is TRBV24-1; D might be TRBD2 (6 bases). CDR1 KGHDR and CDR2 SFDVKD come from the germline V gene. The CDR3 is made up of 16 amino acids. The V end was cut by 6 bases, the J end by 4 bases, with 18 bases between.

The chain uses TRBV7-9 and TRBJ1-5, with TRBD1 matching 7 bases. After removal of 2 bases from V and 5 bases from J, the junction contained 3 bases not matched to a gene. Germline V CDR1 and CDR2: SEHNR, FQNEAQ (reference sequence). This CDR3 is built from 14 residues. The CDR3 region has the DNA TGTGCCAGCAGCTTATCCACAGGGGATCAGCCCCAGCATTTT. Its protein product is CASSLSTGDQPQHF.

The chain combines TRBV20-1 with TRBJ2-7; D is unclear. This CDR3 contains 16 residues. V gave up 3 bases and J gave up 0 bases, with 18 bases separating them. Germline assignment: CDR1 DFQATT and CDR2 SNEGSKA (reference sequence). The CDR3 nucleotides read TGCAGTGCTAGTCCTATAGACTCCCTGAGCTCCTACGAGCAGTACTTC. This codes for CSASPIDSLSSYEQYF.